The 21 T cell receptor beta chains in this list originate from one sample, sequenced in a study of OX40 agonist ivuxolimab in advanced cancers. Here immunoSEQ multiplex PCR was the method, and the copy in TCRdb shows in-frame clones only, minus some. The sample includes tens of thousands of clones, approximately 86% of them seen just once. The material sequenced was CD4+ or CD8+ T cells sorted from blood, taken in a trial of the OX40 agonist ivuxolimab. Receptors were obtained from an adult with an advanced solid tumor such as melanoma, head and neck, liver or kidney cancer.

In DNA form, the CDR3 reads TGTGCCAGCAGAACCGGCCTATCGTCGCAGTACTTC. Its protein product is CASRTGLSSQYF. The chain employs TRBV6-5 and TRBJ2-7; D is ambiguous. This CDR3 is built from 12 residues. Trimming left V 6 bases short and J 9 bases short, with 15 bases between. Germline loops: CDR1 MNHEY, CDR2 SVGAGI.

The chain joins TRBV29-1 to TRBJ1-2, with D hard to call. Germline-derived CDR1 and CDR2 are SQVTM and ANQGSEA. The CDR3 length is 12 residues. V lost 5 bases and J 2 bases, leaving 9 bases between the germline ends. The CDR3 loop is CSVSPGNYGYTF. The CDR3 bases are TGCAGCGTTTCGCCGGGGAACTATGGCTACACCTTC. Variable domain in full (rest from reference TRBV29-1 and TRBJ1-2): SAVISQKPSRDICQRGTSLTIQCQVDSQVTMMFWYRQQPGQSLTLIATANQGSEATYESGFVIDKFPISRPNLTFSTLTVSNMSPEDSSIYLCSVSPGNYGYTFGSGTRLTVV.

CDR3 residues: CASSLYTSSREAFF. CDR3 bases: TGTGCCAGCAGCCTCTATACCTCCTCCCGGGAAGCTTTCTTT. The V call is TRBV28, the J call TRBJ1-1, with unresolved D. Trimming removed 6 bases at V and 8 bases at J, with 19 bases between. This CDR3 is built from 14 residues. Looked up from germline, CDR1 is MDHEN and CDR2 is SYDVKM.

The rearrangement links TRBV5-4 to TRBJ1-1; no clear D. CDR3 length equals 14 residues. V was clipped by 4 bases and J by 2 bases, with 12 bases between them. Germline V CDR1 and CDR2: SGHNT, YYREEE (reference sequence). The CDR3 region is CASSAQHVNTEAFF. CDR3 in DNA: TGTGCCAGCAGCGCCCAGCACGTTAACACTGAAGCTTTCTTT.

The chain combines TRBV2 with TRBJ1-2; 11 bases map to TRBD1. The CDR3 is made up of 14 amino acids. Germline V gene lookup returns CDR1 SNHLY and CDR2 FYNNEI. Trimming at V came to 4 bases and at J to 4 bases, leaving 2 bases not matched to a gene. The CDR3 here is CASSGDRGVYGYTF. CDR3 sequence (DNA): TGTGCCAGCAGTGGGGACAGGGGGGTCTATGGCTACACCTTC. Full variable domain (rest looked up from reference TRBV2 and TRBJ1-2): EPEVTQTPSHQVTQMGQEVILRCVPISNHLYFYWYRQILGQKVEFLVSFYNNEISEKSEIFDDQFSVERPDGSNFTLKIRSTKLEDSAMYFCASSGDRGVYGYTFGSGTRLTVV.

V and J are TRBV30 and TRBJ2-5, with TRBD1 matching over 10 bases. V shed 2 bases and J 4 bases; nucleotides not matched to a gene: 4. The CDR3 is made up of 14 amino acids. Per the germline V gene, CDR1 is GTSNPN and CDR2 is SVGIG (reference sequence). The DNA for the CDR3 is TGTGCCTGGAGTCGGGACAGGGGAATAGAGACCCAGTACTTC. Its protein is CAWSRDRGIETQYF. Filled out from reference TRBV30 and TRBJ2-5, the complete variable domain reads SQTIHQWPATLVQPVGSPLSLECTVEGTSNPNLYWYRQAAGRGLQLLFYSVGIGQISSEVPQNLSASRPQDRQFILSSKKLLLSDSGFYLCAWSRDRGIETQYFGPGTRLLVL.

This chain connects TRBV5-4 to TRBJ2-7; TRBD2 agrees at 11 bases. Germline CDR1 reads SGHNT; CDR2 reads YYREEE (reference sequence). CDR3 length equals 14 residues. V dropped 7 bases and J dropped 0; count of bases not matched to a gene: 3. The CDR3 DNA reads TGTGCCAGCTCCCTAGCGGGGGGCTCCTACGAGCAGTACTTC. Its protein product is CASSLAGGSYEQYF.

This chain's CDR3 is CASSYASGFGETQYF. The CDR3 DNA reads as TGTGCCAGCAGTTACGCATCTGGGTTCGGAGAGACCCAGTACTTC. The chain recombines TRBV6-5 with TRBJ2-5, with D hard to call. V lost 2 bases, J lost 4 bases, and 14 bases lay in between. CDR1 MNHEY and CDR2 SVGAGI come from the germline V gene. The CDR3 contains 15 residues.

The rearrangement joins TRBV25-1 to TRBJ1-1; D is unclear. CDR3 length: 11 amino acids. Germline V CDR1 and CDR2: MGHDK, SYGVNS. The V end was cut by 7 bases, the J end by 3 bases, with 6 bases between. The CDR3 region has the DNA TGTGCCAGCACCGGGTACACTGAAGCTTTCTTT. Translating it yields CASTGYTEAFF.

The V call is TRBV28, the J call TRBJ2-3, with 10 bases that match TRBD2. Germline V lookup: CDR1 MDHEN, CDR2 SYDVKM. This CDR3 comprises 17 residues. The trim removed 6 bases at V and 3 bases at J, leaving 12 bases unmatched. CDR3 DNA: TGTGCCAGCAGCCAGTCCGACAGGGGACTAGCGACAGATACGCAGTATTTT. This gives the protein CASSQSDRGLATDTQYF.

This chain joins TRBV2 and TRBJ2-7; TRBD2 matches 7 bases. Trimming at V came to 8 bases and at J to 3 bases, leaving 7 bases not matched to a gene. CDR3 length equals 13 residues. Per the germline V gene, CDR1 is SNHLY and CDR2 is FYNNEI. CDR3 in amino acids: CASRLAYNYEQYF. CDR3 nucleotide sequence: TGTGCCAGCCGACTAGCCTATAACTACGAGCAGTACTTC. The full variable domain, completed using reference TRBV2 and TRBJ2-7, is EPEVTQTPSHQVTQMGQEVILRCVPISNHLYFYWYRQILGQKVEFLVSFYNNEISEKSEIFDDQFSVERPDGSNFTLKIRSTKLEDSAMYFCASRLAYNYEQYFGPGTRLTVT.

V gene TRBV6-1 combines with J gene TRBJ2-1; 14 bases line up with TRBD2. Per the germline V gene, CDR1 is MNHNS and CDR2 is SASEGT. V lost 6 bases to trimming and J lost 10 bases; unmatched junction nucleotides: 5. The CDR3 extends over 14 amino acids. The DNA of the CDR3 is TGTGCCAGCAGCGGCGGACTAGCGGGAGGAGAGCAGTTCTTC. It codes for CASSGGLAGGEQFF.

The chain uses TRBV10-3 and TRBJ2-3, with 16 positions matching TRBD2. Germline V gene lookup returns CDR1 ENHRY and CDR2 SYGVKD. This CDR3 comprises 18 residues. V was clipped by 10 bases and J by 1 base; unmatched bases: 11. The CDR3 protein is CASSAGTSGGAGTDTQYF. The CDR3 DNA reads as TGTGCCAGCTCAGCCGGGACTAGCGGGGGGGCCGGCACAGATACGCAGTATTTT.

This clone was seen a single time. This chain uses TRBV19 with TRBJ1-5, with TRBD1 matching 9 bases. This CDR3 contains 15 residues. The J segment lost 1 base and the V segment lost 6 bases, leaving 4 bases of the junction unmatched. Germline values: CDR1 LNHDA, CDR2 SQIVND (reference sequence). The CDR3 DNA follows: TGTGCCAGTAGCCCCGGGACAGGGAGCAATCAGCCCCAGCATTTT. Protein sequence: CASSPGTGSNQPQHF.

Only a few counts were recorded for this clone. The J gene is TRBJ2-5, the V gene TRBV6-6; no firm D call. V was shortened by 7 bases and J by 4 bases, with 13 bases between the two germline ends. Germline CDR1 is MNHNY and CDR2 is SVGAGI (reference sequence). This CDR3 comprises 13 residues. The CDR3 DNA reads TGTGCCAGCAAGGTGGGATTTCGAGAGACCCAGTACTTC. Translation: CASKVGFRETQYF.

The J gene is TRBJ2-2, the V gene TRBV14, with 7 nucleotides matching TRBD2. The CDR3 extends over 15 amino acids. Germline V CDR1 and CDR2: SGHDN, FVKESK. The trim removed 4 bases at V and 5 bases at J, leaving 7 bases unmatched. The CDR3 coding sequence is TGTGCCAGCAGCCGGTCGGGGGGAAGGACCGGGGAGCTGTTTTTT. Translating gives CASSRSGGRTGELFF.

The genes are TRBV28 and TRBJ1-2; the D gene is possibly TRBD1 (6 bases). V gave up 4 bases and J gave up 4 bases, with 13 bases separating them. The CDR3 is made up of 14 amino acids. In germline, CDR1 is MDHEN, CDR2 SYDVKM. The CDR3 nucleotides read TGTGCCAGCAGTTCCGGGTTGGACAGCTATGGCTACACCTTC. This encodes CASSSGLDSYGYTF.

The chain employs TRBV25-1 and TRBJ1-2; 8 bases are a match to TRBD1. From germline, CDR1 is MGHDK and CDR2 SYGVNS. The V and J ends lost 7 bases and 5 bases, in that order; junction bases with no gene match: 9. This CDR3 spans 14 amino acids. The CDR3 reads CASTSGGVSYGYTF. For the CDR3, the DNA is TGTGCCAGCACCTCAGGGGGCGTCAGTTATGGCTACACCTTC.

The chain joins TRBV6-6 to TRBJ1-4, with TRBD1 identical over 10 bases. This CDR3 has 16 amino acids. The trim removed 2 bases at V and 7 bases at J, leaving 7 bases unmatched. CDR1 and CDR2 from the germline V gene are MNHNY and SVGAGI (reference sequence). The CDR3 reads CASSYGDRGRREKLFF. DNA of the CDR3: TGTGCCAGCAGTTACGGCGACAGGGGGCGGCGTGAAAAACTGTTTTTT.

The chain joins TRBV13 to TRBJ1-2; 12 bases are a match to TRBD1. V shed 5 bases and J 4 bases; nucleotides not matched to a gene: 14. The germline V gene has CDR1 PRHDT and CDR2 FYEKMQ (reference sequence). This CDR3 is built from 18 residues. CDR3: CASSLPPGQGALLYGYTF. The CDR3 coding sequence is TGTGCCAGCAGCCTCCCTCCGGGACAGGGGGCTTTGCTCTATGGCTACACCTTC.

The rearrangement joins TRBV5-8 to TRBJ1-2; maybe TRBD1 (5 bases). The length of the CDR3 is 13 residues. Looked up from germline, CDR1 is SGHTS and CDR2 is YDEGEE. Between the trimmed V and J ends, which lost 5 bases and 7 bases, there was a span of 15 bases. The CDR3 DNA follows: TGTGCCAGCAGTCTCGGGACTCGAGGTGGCTACACCTTC. It codes for CASSLGTRGGYTF.